One sample yielded the 2 T cell receptor beta chains listed below, sequenced in a study of beta chain features in type 1 diabetes. As every portion of the isolated RNA was reverse transcribed, the sequencing read expressed TCRB transcripts. Some clones are missing from TCRdb's copy, which holds only in-frame ones; the method was immunoSEQ multiplex PCR. The sample yields a few hundred thousand clones, roughly 25% seen once. These receptors' antigens are unknown. Study-wide points: Significant though moderate, a shortening of TCRB CDR3s appeared in all four CD4+ subsets of Type 1 diabetes patients.

What was sequenced was naive CD4+ T cells from blood. The receptors shown here come from a woman aged 30 to 39 with type 1 diabetes.

The rearrangement uses TRBV4-1 and TRBJ2-1; a weak D match, TRBD2 (6 bases). This CDR3 is built from 15 residues. With 2 bases removed from V and 5 bases from J, the gap between germline ends came to 13 bases. CDR1 MGHRA and CDR2 YSYEKL come from the germline V gene. CDR3 nucleotides: TGCGCCAGCAGCCAACCGGGAGTAAATAACAATGAGCAGTTCTTC. Protein: CASSQPGVNNNEQFF.

The chain links TRBV4-1 to TRBJ1-2, with a tentative D call TRBD1 (6 bases). V lost 1 base, J lost 4 bases, and 16 bases lay in between. Germline CDR1 is MGHRA and CDR2 is YSYEKL. The CDR3 loop spans 16 amino acids. CDR3: CASSQGGTGITYGYTF. The CDR3 DNA is TGCGCCAGCAGCCAAGGTGGCACAGGGATAACCTATGGCTACACCTTC.